The rows below give T cell receptor beta chains drawn from one sample of a study of shared clonotypes between healthy human individuals. Method: immunoSEQ multiplex PCR; TCRdb's copy keeps in-frame clones and lacks some. Of about 79,000 clones listed, 62% were seen once; the top ten hold roughly half. The sequenced sample was memory CD8+ T cells sorted from blood. Receptor source: a man younger than 40 in good health. Both conserved end residues are part of each CDR3. The D gene is left open where the match is weak. The size entry is marked missing in some rows and otherwise reads once, few, many or a size class.

v_call	clone_size	j_call	d_call	cdr3_aa	cdr3_nt
TRBV6-5	NA	TRBJ2-1	NA	CASSYLRGEYNEQFF	TGTGCCAGCAGTTACCTCAGGGGCGAATACAATGAGCAGTTCTTC
TRBV6-1	NA	TRBJ2-3	TRBD2	CASTRLAGGPDTQYF	TGTGCCAGCACCAGGCTAGCGGGAGGGCCAGATACGCAGTATTTT
TRBV5-5	NA	TRBJ2-7	NA	CASSFGVLNYEQYF	TGTGCCAGCAGCTTTGGGGTCTTAAACTACGAGCAGTACTTC
TRBV6-6	many	TRBJ2-1	NA	CASSYRDSYNEQFF	TGTGCCAGCAGTTACCGGGACTCCTACAATGAGCAGTTCTTC
TRBV11-2	NA	TRBJ2-1	NA	CASSLGWEQFF	TGTGCCAGCAGCTTAGGGTGGGAGCAGTTCTTC
TRBV28	NA	TRBJ1-2	NA	CASSSHYGYTF	TGTGCCAGTAGTTCCCACTATGGCTACACCTTC
TRBV6-4	once	TRBJ1-4	NA	CASSPTERNEKLFF	TGTGCCAGCAGCCCGACAGAGAGGAATGAAAAACTGTTTTTT
TRBV5-1	NA	TRBJ1-2	TRBD1	CASSRTGGDYGYTF	TGCGCCAGCAGCCGGACAGGGGGGGACTATGGCTACACCTTC
TRBV4-1	NA	TRBJ1-3	TRBD1	CASSQTGANSGNTIYF	TGCGCCAGCAGCCAGACAGGGGCGAACTCTGGAAACACCATATATTTT
TRBV11-2	NA	TRBJ2-1	NA	CASSLGAGGPYNEQFF	TGTGCCAGCAGCTTAGGGGCAGGAGGGCCCTACAATGAGCAGTTCTTC
TRBV28	NA	TRBJ2-7	NA	CASRLDGNYEQYF	TGTGCCAGCAGACTGGACGGAAACTACGAGCAGTACTTC
TRBV6-4	many	TRBJ2-3	NA	CASSPRDSTDTQYF	TGTGCCAGCAGCCCCCGGGACTCCACAGATACGCAGTATTTT
TRBV7-9	NA	TRBJ2-2	NA	CASSFLTSTGELFF	TGTGCCAGCAGCTTTTTGACTAGCACCGGGGAGCTGTTTTTT
TRBV5-6	few	TRBJ1-4	NA	CASSLFNRDFEKLFF	TGTGCCAGCAGCTTGTTTAACAGGGACTTTGAAAAACTGTTTTTT
TRBV5-6	NA	TRBJ2-7	NA	CASSLDRSYEQYF	TGTGCCAGCAGCTTGGACAGGTCCTACGAGCAGTACTTC
TRBV19	NA	TRBJ2-5	NA	CASPRAFQETQYF	TGTGCCAGTCCGAGGGCGTTCCAAGAGACCCAGTACTTC
TRBV6-6	NA	TRBJ1-2	NA	CASRAVNYGYTF	TGTGCCAGCAGGGCGGTAAACTATGGCTACACCTTC
TRBV7-6	few	TRBJ2-1	NA	CASSLGFSIALEQFF	TGTGCCAGCAGCTTAGGTTTCTCTATAGCCCTAGAGCAGTTCTTC
TRBV27	few	TRBJ1-5	TRBD1	CASTQRGGGSNQPQHF	TGTGCCAGCACCCAACGGGGAGGGGGCAGCAATCAGCCCCAGCATTTT
TRBV9	NA	TRBJ2-5	NA	CASSVEGSEGETQYF	TGTGCCAGCAGCGTAGAGGGCAGCGAGGGGGAGACCCAGTACTTC
TRBV10-2	few	TRBJ2-5	NA	CASSESRETQYF	TGCGCCAGCAGTGAGTCGCGAGAGACCCAGTACTTC
TRBV4-1	few	TRBJ2-2	TRBD2	CASSPIGLAGGQANTGELFF	TGCGCCAGCAGCCCGATCGGGCTAGCGGGAGGCCAGGCGAACACCGGGGAGCTGTTTTTT
TRBV2	NA	TRBJ2-2	TRBD2	CASRGLAGIGELFF	TGTGCCAGCAGAGGACTAGCGGGAATCGGGGAGCTGTTTTTT
TRBV6-5	NA	TRBJ2-7	NA	CASSSSSVTPPDEQYF	TGTGCCAGCAGTTCATCGTCCGTGACACCCCCCGACGAGCAGTACTTC
TRBV27	few	TRBJ2-7	TRBD2	CASSLSTSGSYEQYF	TGTGCCAGCAGTTTATCCACTAGCGGGAGTTACGAGCAGTACTTC
TRBV5-4	NA	TRBJ2-3	TRBD1	CASSQVAGQGADTQYF	TGTGCCAGCAGCCAAGTCGCGGGACAGGGGGCAGATACGCAGTATTTT
TRBV5-8	NA	TRBJ1-4	NA	CASSFLAFAGENEKLFF	TGTGCCAGCAGCTTTTTGGCCTTTGCCGGGGAAAATGAAAAACTGTTTTTT
TRBV27	NA	TRBJ1-5	NA	CASSLYPNQPQHF	TGTGCCAGCAGTTTATACCCCAATCAGCCCCAGCATTTT
TRBV12-2	few	TRBJ2-2	NA	CASRLAKTGELFF	TGTGCAAGTCGCTTAGCAAAAACCGGGGAGCTGTTTTTT
TRBV10-3	few	TRBJ2-3	TRBD2	CAISAGTSKTDTQYF	TGTGCCATCAGTGCCGGGACTAGCAAGACGGATACGCAGTATTTT
TRBV5-4	few	TRBJ1-2	NA	CASSLEQRYGYTF	TGTGCCAGCAGCTTGGAACAGAGATATGGCTACACCTTC